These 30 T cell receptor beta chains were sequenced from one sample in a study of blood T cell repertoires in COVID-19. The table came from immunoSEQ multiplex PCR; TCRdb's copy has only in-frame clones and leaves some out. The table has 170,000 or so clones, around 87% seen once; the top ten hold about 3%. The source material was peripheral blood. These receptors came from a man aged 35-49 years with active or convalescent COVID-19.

The CDR3 region is CASSQDRSSQETQYF. CDR3 DNA: TGCGCCAGCAGCCAAGATCGTAGCAGCCAAGAGACCCAGTACTTC. The chain joins TRBV4-1 to TRBJ2-5; no clear D gene. This CDR3 is built from 15 residues. The germline CDR1 and CDR2 sequences are MGHRA and YSYEKL. The V gene lost 0 bases and the J gene lost 1 base, with 9 bases spanning the gap.

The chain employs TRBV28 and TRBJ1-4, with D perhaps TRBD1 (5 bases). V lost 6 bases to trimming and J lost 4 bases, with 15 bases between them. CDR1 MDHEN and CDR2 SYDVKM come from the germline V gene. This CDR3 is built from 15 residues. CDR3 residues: CASSLQATLNEKLFF. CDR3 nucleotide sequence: TGTGCCAGCAGCCTACAGGCCACGCTTAATGAAAAACTGTTTTTT.

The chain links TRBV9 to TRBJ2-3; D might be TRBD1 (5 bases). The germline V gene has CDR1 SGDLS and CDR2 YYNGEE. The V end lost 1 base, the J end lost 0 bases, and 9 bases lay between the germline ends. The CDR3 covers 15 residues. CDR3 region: CASSVTQASTDTQYF. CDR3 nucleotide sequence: TGTGCCAGCAGCGTAACACAGGCTAGCACAGATACGCAGTATTTT.

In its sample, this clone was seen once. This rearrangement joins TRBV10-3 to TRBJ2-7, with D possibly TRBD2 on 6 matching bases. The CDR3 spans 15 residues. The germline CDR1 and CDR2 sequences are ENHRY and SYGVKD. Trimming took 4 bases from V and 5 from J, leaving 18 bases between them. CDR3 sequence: CAISGPRQGGNEQYF. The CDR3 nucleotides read TGTGCCATCAGTGGGCCGAGGCAGGGAGGCAACGAGCAGTACTTC.

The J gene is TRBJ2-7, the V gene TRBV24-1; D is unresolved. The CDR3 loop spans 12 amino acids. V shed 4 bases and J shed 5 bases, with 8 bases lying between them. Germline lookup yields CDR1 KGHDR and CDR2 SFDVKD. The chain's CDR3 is CATSDPLDEQYF. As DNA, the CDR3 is TGTGCCACCAGTGACCCACTTGACGAGCAGTACTTC.

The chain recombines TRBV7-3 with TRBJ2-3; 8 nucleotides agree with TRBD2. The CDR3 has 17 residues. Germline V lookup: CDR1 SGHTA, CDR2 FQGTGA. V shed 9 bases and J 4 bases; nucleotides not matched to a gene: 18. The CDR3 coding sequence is TGTGCCAGACCCACTGTCGGGGTAGCGGGGACCCCAGATACGCAGTATTTT. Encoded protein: CARPTVGVAGTPDTQYF.

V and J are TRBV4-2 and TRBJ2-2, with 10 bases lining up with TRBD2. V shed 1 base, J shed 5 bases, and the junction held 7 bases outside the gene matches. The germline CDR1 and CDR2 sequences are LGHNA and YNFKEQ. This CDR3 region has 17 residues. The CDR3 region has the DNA TGTGCCAGCAGCCAAGGTAGCGGGGGGCTGGAAACCGGGGAGCTGTTTTTT. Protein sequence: CASSQGSGGLETGELFF.

The CDR3 reads CASSKIERAFRLSGQETQYF. DNA for the CDR3: TGTGCCAGCAGCAAAATAGAGAGGGCCTTTCGCTTGTCGGGGCAAGAGACCCAGTACTTC. The J gene is TRBJ2-5, the V gene TRBV21-1; the DNA was not used to check the table's D call, TRBD2. TRBV21-1 is described as a pseudogene. This CDR3 has 20 amino acids.

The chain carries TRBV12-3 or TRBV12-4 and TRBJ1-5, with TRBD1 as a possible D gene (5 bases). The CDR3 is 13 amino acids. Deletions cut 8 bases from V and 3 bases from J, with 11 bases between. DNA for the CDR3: TGTGCCAGCTCTGGGGGGATCAATCAGCCCCAGCATTTT. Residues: CASSGGINQPQHF.

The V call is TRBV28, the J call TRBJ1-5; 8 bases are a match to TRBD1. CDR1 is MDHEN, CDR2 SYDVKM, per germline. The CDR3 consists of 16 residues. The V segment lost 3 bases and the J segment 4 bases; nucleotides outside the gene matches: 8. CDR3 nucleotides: TGTGCCAGCAGTTTCTTTATTACAGGGGGGAATCAGCCCCAGCATTTT. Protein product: CASSFFITGGNQPQHF. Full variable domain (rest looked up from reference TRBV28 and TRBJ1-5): DVKVTQSSRYLVKRTGEKVFLECVQDMDHENMFWYRQDPGLGLRLIYFSYDVKMKEKGDIPEGYSVSREKKERFSLILESASTNQTSMYLCASSFFITGGNQPQHFGDGTRLSIL.

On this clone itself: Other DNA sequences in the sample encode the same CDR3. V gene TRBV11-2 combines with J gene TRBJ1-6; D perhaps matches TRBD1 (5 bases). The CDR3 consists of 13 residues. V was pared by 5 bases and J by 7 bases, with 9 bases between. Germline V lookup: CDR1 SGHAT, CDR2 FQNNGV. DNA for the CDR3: TGTGCCAGCAGCCTCCCAGGGAATTCACCCCTCCACTTT. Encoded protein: CASSLPGNSPLHF.

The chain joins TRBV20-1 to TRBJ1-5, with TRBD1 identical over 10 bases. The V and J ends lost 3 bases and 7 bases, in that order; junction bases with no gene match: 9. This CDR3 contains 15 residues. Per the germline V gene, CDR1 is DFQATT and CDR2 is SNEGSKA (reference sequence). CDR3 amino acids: CSASLTGQGPQPQHF. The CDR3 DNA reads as TGCAGTGCTAGTTTGACGGGACAGGGGCCCCAGCCCCAGCATTTT.

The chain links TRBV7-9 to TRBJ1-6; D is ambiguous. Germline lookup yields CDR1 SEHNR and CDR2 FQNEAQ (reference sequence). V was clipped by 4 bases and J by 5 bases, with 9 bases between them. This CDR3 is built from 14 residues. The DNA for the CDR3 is TGTGCCAGCAGCTCGGACGGGAATAATTCACCCCTCCACTTT. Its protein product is CASSSDGNNSPLHF.

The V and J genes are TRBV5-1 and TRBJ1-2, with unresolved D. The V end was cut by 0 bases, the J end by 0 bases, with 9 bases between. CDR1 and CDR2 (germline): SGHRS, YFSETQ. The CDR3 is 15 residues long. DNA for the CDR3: TGCGCCAGCAGCTTGGGGGCTGAAGCTAACTATGGCTACACCTTC. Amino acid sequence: CASSLGAEANYGYTF. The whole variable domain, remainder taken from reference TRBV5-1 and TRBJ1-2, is KAGVTQTPRYLIKTRGQQVTLSCSPISGHRSVSWYQQTPGQGLQFLFEYFSETQRNKGNFPGRFSGRQFSNSRSEMNVSTLELGDSALYLCASSLGAEANYGYTFGSGTRLTVV.

The CDR3 DNA reads TGTGCCAGCAGCCAAGGGGCAGGGAACCTCCAAGAGACCCAGTACTTC. As protein: CASSQGAGNLQETQYF. The genes are TRBV4-2 and TRBJ2-5, with TRBD1 as a possible D gene (5 bases). Germline CDR1 and CDR2: LGHNA and YNFKEQ. This CDR3 contains 16 residues. Deletions cut 1 base from V and 1 base from J, with 13 bases between.

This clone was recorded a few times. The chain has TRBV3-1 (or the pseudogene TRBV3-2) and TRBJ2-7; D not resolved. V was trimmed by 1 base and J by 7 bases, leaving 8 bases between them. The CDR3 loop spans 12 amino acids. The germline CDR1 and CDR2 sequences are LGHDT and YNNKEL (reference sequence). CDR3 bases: TGTGCCAGCAGCCAAGTTTCCGGGGAGCAGTACTTC. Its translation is CASSQVSGEQYF.

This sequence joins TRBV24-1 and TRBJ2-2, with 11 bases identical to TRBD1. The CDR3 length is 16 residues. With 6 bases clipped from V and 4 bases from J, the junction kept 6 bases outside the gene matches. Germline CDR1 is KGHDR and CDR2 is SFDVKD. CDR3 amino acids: CATSLPGTGGTGELFF. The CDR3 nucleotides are TGTGCCACCAGTCTGCCGGGGACAGGGGGCACCGGGGAGCTGTTTTTT.

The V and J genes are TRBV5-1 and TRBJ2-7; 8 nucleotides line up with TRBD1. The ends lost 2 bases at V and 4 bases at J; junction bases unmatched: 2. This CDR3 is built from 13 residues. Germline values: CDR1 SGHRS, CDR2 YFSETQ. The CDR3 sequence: CASSFDRGYEQYF. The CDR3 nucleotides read TGCGCCAGCAGCTTTGACAGGGGTTACGAGCAGTACTTC.

For the CDR3, the DNA is TGTGCCAGCAGCTTGTACGTTGACAGGGGGACTGAAGCTTTCTTT. It codes for CASSLYVDRGTEAFF. The V gene is TRBV7-9, the J gene TRBJ1-1; 9 positions agree with TRBD1. J was trimmed by 5 bases and V by 3 bases; bases with no gene match: 7. This CDR3 region has 15 residues. Germline V gene lookup returns CDR1 SEHNR and CDR2 FQNEAQ (reference sequence).

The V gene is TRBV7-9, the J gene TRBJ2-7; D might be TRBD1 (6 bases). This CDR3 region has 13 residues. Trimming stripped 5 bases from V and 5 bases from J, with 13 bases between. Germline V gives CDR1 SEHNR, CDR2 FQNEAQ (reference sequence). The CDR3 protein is CASSQGIIHEQYF. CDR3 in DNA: TGTGCCAGCAGCCAGGGGATTATCCACGAGCAGTACTTC.

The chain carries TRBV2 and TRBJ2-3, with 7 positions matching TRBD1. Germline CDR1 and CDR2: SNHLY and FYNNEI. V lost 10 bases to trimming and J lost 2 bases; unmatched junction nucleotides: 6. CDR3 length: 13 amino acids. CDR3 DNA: TGTGCCACTAATACAGGGGACACAGATACGCAGTATTTT. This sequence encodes CATNTGDTDTQYF.

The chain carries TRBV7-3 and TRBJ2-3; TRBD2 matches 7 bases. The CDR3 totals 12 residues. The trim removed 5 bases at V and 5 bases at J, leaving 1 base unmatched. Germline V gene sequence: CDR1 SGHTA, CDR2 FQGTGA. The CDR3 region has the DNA TGTGCCAGCAGCCCGGGAGGAGATACGCAGTATTTT. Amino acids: CASSPGGDTQYF.

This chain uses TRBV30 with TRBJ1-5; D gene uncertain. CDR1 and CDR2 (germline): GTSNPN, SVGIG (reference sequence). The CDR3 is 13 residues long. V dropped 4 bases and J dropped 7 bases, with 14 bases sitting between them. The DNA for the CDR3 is TGTGCCTGGACCCAAAACTCGGGGCAGCCCCAGCATTTT. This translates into CAWTQNSGQPQHF.

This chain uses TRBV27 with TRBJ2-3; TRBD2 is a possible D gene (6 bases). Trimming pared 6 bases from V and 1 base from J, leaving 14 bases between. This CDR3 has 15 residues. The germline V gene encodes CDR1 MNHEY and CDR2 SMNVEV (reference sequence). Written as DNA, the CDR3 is TGTGCCAGCAGCCCCGGGGTAGCGGGCACAGATACGCAGTATTTT. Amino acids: CASSPGVAGTDTQYF.

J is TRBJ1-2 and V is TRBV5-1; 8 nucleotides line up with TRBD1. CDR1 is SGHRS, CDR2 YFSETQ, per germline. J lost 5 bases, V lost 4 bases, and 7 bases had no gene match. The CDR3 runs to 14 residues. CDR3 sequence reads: CASSDRTGHYGYTF. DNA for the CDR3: TGCGCCAGCAGCGACCGGACAGGGCATTATGGCTACACCTTC. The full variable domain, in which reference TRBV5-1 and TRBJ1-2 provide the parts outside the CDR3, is KAGVTQTPRYLIKTRGQQVTLSCSPISGHRSVSWYQQTPGQGLQFLFEYFSETQRNKGNFPGRFSGRQFSNSRSEMNVSTLELGDSALYLCASSDRTGHYGYTFGSGTRLTVV.

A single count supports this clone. The CDR3 nucleotides read TGTGCCATCAGTGAGAGAGGGGGGGACAATGAGCAGTTCTTC. It encodes CAISERGGDNEQFF. The genes are TRBV10-3 and TRBJ2-1; TRBD2 is a possible D gene (7 bases). Germline CDR1 is ENHRY and CDR2 is SYGVKD. This CDR3 is 14 amino acids long. The ends were cut back, 2 bases at V and 5 bases at J, with 10 bases in the middle.

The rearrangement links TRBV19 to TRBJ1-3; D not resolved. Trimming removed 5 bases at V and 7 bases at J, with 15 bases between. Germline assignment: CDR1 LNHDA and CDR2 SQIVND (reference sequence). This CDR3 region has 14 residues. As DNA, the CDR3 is TGTGCCAGTAGTCCCATCGTTTCGGGGAACACCATATATTTT. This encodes CASSPIVSGNTIYF.

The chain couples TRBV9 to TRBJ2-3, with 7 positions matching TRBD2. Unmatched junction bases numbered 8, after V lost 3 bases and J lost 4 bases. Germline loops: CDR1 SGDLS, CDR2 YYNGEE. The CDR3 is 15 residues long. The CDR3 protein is CASSGQTSSSDTQYF. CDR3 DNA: TGTGCCAGCAGCGGCCAGACTAGCTCGTCAGATACGCAGTATTTT.

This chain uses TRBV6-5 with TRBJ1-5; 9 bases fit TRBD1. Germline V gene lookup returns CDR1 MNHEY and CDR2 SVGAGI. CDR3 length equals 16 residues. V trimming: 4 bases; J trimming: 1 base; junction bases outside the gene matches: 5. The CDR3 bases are TGTGCCAGCAGTTCCGGGACAGGGTTCAGCAATCAGCCCCAGCATTTT. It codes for CASSSGTGFSNQPQHF.

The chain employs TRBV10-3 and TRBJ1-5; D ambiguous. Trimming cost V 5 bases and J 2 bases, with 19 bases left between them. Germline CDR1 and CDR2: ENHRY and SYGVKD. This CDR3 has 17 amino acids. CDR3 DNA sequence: TGTGCCATCAGTTCCCTCCCCGGGGAAGGAGGCAATCAGCCCCAGCATTTT. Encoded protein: CAISSLPGEGGNQPQHF.